This T cell receptor beta chain was documented in a study of blood T cell repertoires in COVID-19. The wider study: Samples of COVID-19 (acute and convalescent) were obtained from the United States, Italy and Spain.

The repertoire was sequenced with immunoSEQ multiplex PCR; TCRdb's copy has only in-frame clones and lacks some. The table includes around 110,000 clones, about four fifths detected once. Recovered status in Cohort 3 required two negative PCRs, clearance, or symptom resolution. The sequence was obtained from a young woman who had recovered from COVID-19. The specimen sequenced was PBMCs or T cells enriched from blood (not recorded which).

CDR3 nucleotide sequence: TGTGCCAGCAGCGTACTGGACAGCGTGGGCACTGAAGCTTTCTTT. Its translation is CASSVLDSVGTEAFF. The genes are TRBV9 and TRBJ1-1, with D perhaps TRBD1 (6 bases). This CDR3 has 15 residues. Trimming stripped 1 base from V and 4 bases from J, with 14 bases between. The germline gives CDR1 SGDLS, CDR2 YYNGEE. The full variable domain, with the rest looked up from reference TRBV9 and TRBJ1-1, is DSGVTQTPKHLITATGQRVTLRCSPRSGDLSVYWYQQSLDQGLQFLIQYYNGEERAKGNILERFSAQQFPDLHSELNLSSLELGDSALYFCASSVLDSVGTEAFFGQGTRLTVV.